This passage covers 8 T cell receptor beta chains from one sample sequenced in a study of early T cells in non-severe SARS-CoV-2 infection. From the 5' RACE reads, TCRdb called clonotypes with MiXCR, one entry per CDR3 protein. The sample records 45,000 to 60,000 distinct CDR3 sequences, less than 9.5% being singletons. Sequencing used whole blood, obtained at baseline. These TCRs come from an adult who was a healthcare worker with PCR-confirmed SARS-CoV-2 infection or an uninfected control (not recorded which).

The chain is built from TRBV24-1 and TRBJ2-5; tentative D call: TRBD2 (6 bases). Germline-derived CDR1 and CDR2 are KGHDR and SFDVKD. This CDR3 spans 16 amino acids. The V and J ends lost 1 base and 7 bases respectively, with 18 bases between them. Here the CDR3 DNA reads TGTGCCACCAGTGATTTCGGAGGGACTCCATTGGGGACCCAGTACTTC. Protein sequence: CATSDFGGTPLGTQYF.

This clonotype was picked up a small number of times. A much bigger clone sits one base away, suggesting this may be a read error. This chain connects TRBV7-8 to TRBJ2-3; D is perhaps TRBD1 (5 bases). The CDR3 totals 14 residues. V dropped 9 bases and J dropped 0 bases, with 13 bases sitting between them. Germline CDR1 SGHVS, CDR2 FQNEAQ. The CDR3 DNA reads TGTGCCAGTGTTGGGGCGGCTAGCACAGATACGCAGTATTTT. This sequence encodes CASVGAASTDTQYF.

This clonotype came up a few times. V and J are TRBV12-3 or TRBV12-4 and TRBJ2-1; 7 positions match TRBD2. This CDR3 is 16 amino acids long. V shed 5 bases, J shed 10 bases, and the junction held 17 bases outside the gene matches. The CDR3 DNA is TGTGCCAGCAGTCCGATCCAGCGGGGTCCTCTCCTAGAGCAGTTCTTC. This translates into CASSPIQRGPLLEQFF.

This clonotype was found many times. V is TRBV21-1 and J is TRBJ2-1; the table assigns TRBD2, which was not confirmed against the DNA. TRBV21-1 is shown as a pseudogene. CDR3 length: 16 amino acids. The CDR3 DNA is TGTGCCAGCAGCAAAAGGCGGCGGGAGAAGCGGCGTGAGCAGTTCTTC. Amino acids: CASSKRRREKRREQFF.

This clonotype was found a few times. V is TRBV6-1 and J is TRBJ1-2, with D uncertain. The CDR3 is 13 residues long. Between the trimmed V and J ends, which lost 5 bases and 4 bases, there was a span of 11 bases. CDR1 and CDR2 from the germline V gene are MNHNS and SASEGT. The CDR3 region has the DNA TGTGCCAGCAGTTCGGTGGGCGGCTATGGCTACACCTTC. Its protein is CASSSVGGYGYTF.

Many counts were recorded for this clonotype. The V and J genes are TRBV7-6 and TRBJ2-5; TRBD2 aligns across 10 bases. This CDR3 contains 17 residues. J was trimmed by 7 bases and V by 1 base; bases with no gene match: 12. In germline, CDR1 is SGHVS, CDR2 FNYEAQ. CDR3 sequence reads: CASSLEVGLAVPGTQYF. DNA for the CDR3: TGTGCCAGCAGCTTAGAAGTAGGACTAGCGGTGCCGGGGACCCAGTACTTC.

This clonotype came up a few times. This chain joins TRBV7-3 and TRBJ2-1; no reliable D call. The CDR3 runs 16 residues. Trimming shortened V by 5 bases and J by 1 base, and 15 bases separated the two germline ends. Germline V gene lookup returns CDR1 SGHTA and CDR2 FQGTGA. CDR3 DNA: TGTGCCAGCAGCCTATCCGAAGTGCAATCCTACAATGAGCAGTTCTTC. Its translation is CASSLSEVQSYNEQFF.

The rearrangement links TRBV5-1 to TRBJ2-5; 7 nucleotides line up with TRBD2. Trimming cost V 4 bases and J 2 bases; bases outside gene matches: 11. Per germline, CDR1 SGHRS and CDR2 YFSETQ. This CDR3 has 16 amino acids. CDR3 bases: TGCGCCAGCAGCCGAGGGCCTAGCGGACTGCAAGAGACCCAGTACTTC. It is translated as CASSRGPSGLQETQYF.